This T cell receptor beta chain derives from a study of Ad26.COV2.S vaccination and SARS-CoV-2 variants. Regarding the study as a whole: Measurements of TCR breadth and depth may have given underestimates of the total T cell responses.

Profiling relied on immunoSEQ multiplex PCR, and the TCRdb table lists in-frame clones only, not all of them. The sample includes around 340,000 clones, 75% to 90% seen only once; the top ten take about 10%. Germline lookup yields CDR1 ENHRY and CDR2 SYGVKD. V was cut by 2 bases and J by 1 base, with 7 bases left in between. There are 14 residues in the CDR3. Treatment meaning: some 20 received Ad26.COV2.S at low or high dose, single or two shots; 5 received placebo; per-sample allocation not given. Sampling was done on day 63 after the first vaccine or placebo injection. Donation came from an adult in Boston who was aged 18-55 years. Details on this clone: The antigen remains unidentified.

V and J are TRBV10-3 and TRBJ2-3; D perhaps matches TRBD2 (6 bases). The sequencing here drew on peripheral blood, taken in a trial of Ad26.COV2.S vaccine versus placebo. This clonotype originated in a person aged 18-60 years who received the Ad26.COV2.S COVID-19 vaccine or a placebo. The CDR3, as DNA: TGTGCCATCAGTGAGGGCGGGGGCACAGATACGCAGTATTTT. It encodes CAISEGGGTDTQYF.